This TCR beta chain was sequenced in a study of blood T cell repertoires in COVID-19. Study information: Donors in the United States, Italy and Spain gave samples during acute or convalescent COVID-19.

V lost 4 bases to trimming and J lost 13 bases; unmatched junction nucleotides: 15. CDR1 and CDR2 (germline): SGHRS, YFSETQ. The CDR3 runs 16 residues. Methods used by the authors: From reference gene primer amplification, estimates of nucleated cell counts were derived. Libraries were prepared by immunoSEQ multiplex PCR; TCRdb keeps only in-frame clonotypes and omits some of them. V and J calls and clone size are copied from that table; D and trimming were computed from the DNA. The sample lists fewer than 200,000 clones; 80% to 90% were seen once. This clone was seen a few times. Grouping used clinical history reported by participants in a survey and questionnaire.

The rearrangement uses TRBV5-1 and TRBJ2-1, with 12 bases that match TRBD2. The receptor was isolated from a woman aged 45-65 years in a cohort exposed to, infected with or recovered from COVID-19 (not recorded which). The sequencing sample was made of PBMCs or T cells enriched from blood (not recorded which). CDR3 sequence reads: CASSPQTGLAGGGQFF. The CDR3 DNA reads TGCGCCAGCAGCCCCCAGACTGGGCTAGCGGGAGGGGGACAGTTCTTC.